This T cell receptor (beta chain) was obtained from a study of lymphopenia after photon versus proton radiotherapy. General study points: Post-nadir diversity loss with photons came from oligoclonal expansion, particularly CD8+ Temra cells. Photon-treated patients lost naive T cells and TCR diversity; proton-treated stayed stable. In patients who died, overall survival fell as post-nadir TCR diversity dropped more.

With respect to this clone: Antigen specificity is unknown.

Clones were read by immunoSEQ multiplex PCR, and TCRdb kept only the in-frame ones, dropping some. The sample lists 25,000 to 35,000 clones, 85% to 90% seen once, with 6.5% to 8.5% in the top ten. The CDR3 sequence is 11 residues long. Germline CDR1 GTSNPN, CDR2 SVGIG (reference sequence). The V end was cut by 2 bases, the J end by 4 bases, with 3 bases between. The sample in question was peripheral blood, obtained from a patient treated with proton-based radiotherapy. The chain is built from TRBV30 and TRBJ2-1; D gene unclear. The source is a woman aged 70 to 79 with pancreatic cancer. Some clones in this sample may be carry-over from other donors' samples. This CDR3 reads CAWSPYNEQFF. The CDR3 DNA reads as TGTGCCTGGAGTCCATACAATGAGCAGTTCTTC.